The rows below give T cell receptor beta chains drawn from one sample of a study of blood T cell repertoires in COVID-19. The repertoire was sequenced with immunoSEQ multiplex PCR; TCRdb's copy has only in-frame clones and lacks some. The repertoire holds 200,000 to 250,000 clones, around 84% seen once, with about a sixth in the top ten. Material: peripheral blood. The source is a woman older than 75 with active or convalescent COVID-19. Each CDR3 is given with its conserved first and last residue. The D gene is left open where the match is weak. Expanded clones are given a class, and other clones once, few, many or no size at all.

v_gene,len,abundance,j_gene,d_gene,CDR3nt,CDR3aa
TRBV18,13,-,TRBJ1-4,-,TGTGCCAGCTCACCACTCACAGGGATGAAACTGTTTTTT,CASSPLTGMKLFF
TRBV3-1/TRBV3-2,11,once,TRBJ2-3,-,TGTGCCAGCAGCCAAGGGAGGACGCAGTATTTT,CASSQGRTQYF
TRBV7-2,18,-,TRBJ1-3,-,TGTGCCAGCAGCTTAGCGCAAGTTGGGGGGGCGGCTGGAAACACCATATATTTT,CASSLAQVGGAAGNTIYF
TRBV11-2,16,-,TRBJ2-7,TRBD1,TGTGCCAGCAGCTACCGGGACAGTTACAGCTCCTACGAGCAGTACTTC,CASSYRDSYSSYEQYF
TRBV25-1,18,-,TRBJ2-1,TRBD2,TGTGCCAGCAGTAGAGCCGGGACTAGCGGGAGGACATACAATGAGCAGTTCTTC,CASSRAGTSGRTYNEQFF
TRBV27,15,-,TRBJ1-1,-,TGTGCCAGCAGTTTAAATCGGCAGGGAACTTCTGAAGCTTTCTTT,CASSLNRQGTSEAFF
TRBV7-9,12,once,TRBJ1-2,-,TGTGCCAGCTCCCGGGGAGACTATGGCTACACCTTC,CASSRGDYGYTF
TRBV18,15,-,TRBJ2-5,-,TGTGCCAGCTCACCACCGACCGGGGTAACAGAGACCCAGTACTTC,CASSPPTGVTETQYF
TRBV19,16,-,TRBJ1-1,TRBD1,TGTGCCAGTAGTATATTAACGGGACAGGGGCTAACTGAAGCTTTCTTT,CASSILTGQGLTEAFF
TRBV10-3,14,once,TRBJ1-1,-,TGTGCCACCGGAGCTGGCAGTCTGAACACTGAAGCTTTCTTT,CATGAGSLNTEAFF
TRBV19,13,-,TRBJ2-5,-,TGTGCCAGTAGTATGAGGAAGGAGGAGACCCAGTACTTC,CASSMRKEETQYF
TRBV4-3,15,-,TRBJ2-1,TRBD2,TGCGCCAGCAGCCGGGGGCTAGCGGGGAACAATGAGCAGTTCTTC,CASSRGLAGNNEQFF
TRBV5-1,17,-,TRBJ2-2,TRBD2,TGCGCCAGCAGCTATATAGCGGGAGGGCCGAACACCGGGGAGCTGTTTTTT,CASSYIAGGPNTGELFF
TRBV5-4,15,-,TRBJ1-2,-,TGTGCCAGCAGCTTGGTATCGACAGGAATCTATGGCTACACCTTC,CASSLVSTGIYGYTF
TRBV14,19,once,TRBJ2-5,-,TGTGCCAGCAGCCAAGAAGGGCTACAGGGTATGGTATCGATGAAGACCCAGTACTTC,CASSQEGLQGMVSMKTQYF
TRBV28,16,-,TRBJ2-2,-,TGTGCCAGCAGTTTAAGTCGACTACCTAACACCGGGGAGCTGTTTTTT,CASSLSRLPNTGELFF
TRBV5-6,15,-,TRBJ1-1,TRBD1,TGTGCCAGCAGCTTGGGGACAGGAATGAACACTGAAGCTTTCTTT,CASSLGTGMNTEAFF
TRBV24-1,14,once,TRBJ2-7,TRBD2,TGTGCCACCAGTGACGGGAGGGCTCCCTACGAGCAGTACTTC,CATSDGRAPYEQYF
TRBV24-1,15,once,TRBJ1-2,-,TGTGCCACCAGCCCAAAACAGGGTCCCCTCTATGGCTACACCTTC,CATSPKQGPLYGYTF
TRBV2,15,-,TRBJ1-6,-,TGTGCCAGCAGTGGGGCGGCACAGGGTAATGAACCCCTCCACTTT,CASSGAAQGNEPLHF
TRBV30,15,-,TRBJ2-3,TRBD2,TGTGCCTGGACTAGCGGGAGTAGGAGCACAGATACGCAGTATTTT,CAWTSGSRSTDTQYF
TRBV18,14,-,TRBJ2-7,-,TGTGCCAGCTCACCACCGGGCAGATCCTACGAGCAGTACTTC,CASSPPGRSYEQYF
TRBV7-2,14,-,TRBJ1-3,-,TGTGCCAGCAGCCCGGGGTCTACTGGAAACACCATATATTTT,CASSPGSTGNTIYF
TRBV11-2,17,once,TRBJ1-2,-,TGTGCCAGCAGCTTAGAGCAGGCCAAAGGGGTAGACTATGGCTACACCTTC,CASSLEQAKGVDYGYTF
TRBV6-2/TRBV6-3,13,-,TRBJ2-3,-,TGTGCCAGCAGTTACTCACGAGGAGATACGCAGTATTTT,CASSYSRGDTQYF
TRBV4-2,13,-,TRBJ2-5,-,TGTGCCAGCAGCCAAGGGACATCGGAGACCCAGTACTTC,CASSQGTSETQYF
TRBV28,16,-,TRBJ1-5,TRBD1,TGTGCCAGCAGTTTAAGGTACAGGGGGCGCGGTCAGCCCCAGCATTTT,CASSLRYRGRGQPQHF
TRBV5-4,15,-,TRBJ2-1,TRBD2,TGTGCCAGCAGCTTGACTAGCGGGCCCTACAATGAGCAGTTCTTC,CASSLTSGPYNEQFF
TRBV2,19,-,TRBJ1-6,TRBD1,TGTGCCAGCAGGACCCCAGGGACAGGGGAGGGGAGGAATAATTCACCCCTCCACTTT,CASRTPGTGEGRNNSPLHF
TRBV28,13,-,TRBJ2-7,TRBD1,TGTGCCAGCAGCTGGACAGGGTCCTACGAGCAGTACTTC,CASSWTGSYEQYF
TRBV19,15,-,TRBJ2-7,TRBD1,TGTGCCAGTAGTATCCGGACGACAGGGAGAGACGAGCAGTACTTC,CASSIRTTGRDEQYF
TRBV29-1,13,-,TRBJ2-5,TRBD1,TGCAGCGCGGACAGGGGGCATCAAGAGACCCAGTACTTC,CSADRGHQETQYF
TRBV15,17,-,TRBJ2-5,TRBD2,TGTGCCACCAGCAGAGATAGCGGGACATCCCGACAAGAGACCCAGTACTTC,CATSRDSGTSRQETQYF
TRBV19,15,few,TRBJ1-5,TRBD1,TGTGCCAGTAGTAATCCGGGACAGGGAGGTCAGCCCCAGCATTTT,CASSNPGQGGQPQHF
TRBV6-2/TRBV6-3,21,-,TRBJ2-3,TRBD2,TGTGCCAGCAGTTACTCGATTCTTGGGACTAGCGGGGGATTAGGCACAGATACGCAGTATTTT,CASSYSILGTSGGLGTDTQYF
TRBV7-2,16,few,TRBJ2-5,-,TGTGCCAGCAGCTTTTCCGGGACAACGACCCAAGAGACCCAGTACTTC,CASSFSGTTTQETQYF
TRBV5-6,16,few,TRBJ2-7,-,TGTGCCAGCAGCTCACACAGGGGACTTCGGTCCTACGAGCAGTACTTC,CASSSHRGLRSYEQYF
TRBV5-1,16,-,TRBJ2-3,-,TGCGCCAGCAGCTTGGCCCTTGGAGGGAGCACAGATACGCAGTATTTT,CASSLALGGSTDTQYF
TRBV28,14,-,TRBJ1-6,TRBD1,TGTGCCAGCAGTCCCTGGACAGGGCCTCTCCCCCTCCACTTT,CASSPWTGPLPLHF
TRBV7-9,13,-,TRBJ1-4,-,TGTGCCAGCAGCTTAGACAGGGTTGAAAAACTGTTTTTT,CASSLDRVEKLFF
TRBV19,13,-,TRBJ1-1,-,TGTGCCAGTAGTATGGTGGGGCGGGGTGAAGCTTTCTTT,CASSMVGRGEAFF
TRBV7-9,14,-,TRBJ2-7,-,TGTGCCAGCAGCTTAGGTATGGGCGAGTGGGAGCAGTACTTC,CASSLGMGEWEQYF
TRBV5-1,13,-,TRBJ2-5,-,TGCGCCAGCAGCTTGATGTCAGAAGAGACCCAGTACTTC,CASSLMSEETQYF
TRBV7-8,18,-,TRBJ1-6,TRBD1,TGTGCCAGCGCTTTGCCGCCGGGACAGCTTTTCTATAATTCACCCCTCCACTTT,CASALPPGQLFYNSPLHF
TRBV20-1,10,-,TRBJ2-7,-,TGCAGTCCCGGTACCCTCGAGCAGTACTTC,CSPGTLEQYF
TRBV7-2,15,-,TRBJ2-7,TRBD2,TGTGCCAGCAGCGAAACTAGCGGGATCTCCTACGAGCAGTACTTC,CASSETSGISYEQYF
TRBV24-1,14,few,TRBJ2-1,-,TGTGCCACCAGTGATTCAGGGCAGGGTAATGAGCAGTTCTTC,CATSDSGQGNEQFF
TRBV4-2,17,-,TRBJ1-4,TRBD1,TGTGCCAGCAGCCAGATGGGGGGACAGGGGGCATTAAAAAAACTGTTTTTT,CASSQMGGQGALKKLFF
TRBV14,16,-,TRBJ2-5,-,TGTGCCAGCAGCCAATCCAAGGGGGTTCGGTATGAGACCCAGTACTTC,CASSQSKGVRYETQYF
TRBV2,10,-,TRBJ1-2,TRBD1,TGTGCCAGCAGTGAAAAAGGGACAGTCTTC,CASSEKGTVF
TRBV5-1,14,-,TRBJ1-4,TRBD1,TGCGCCAGCAGCTTACAGGGGGCCGGTGAAAAACTGTTTTTT,CASSLQGAGEKLFF
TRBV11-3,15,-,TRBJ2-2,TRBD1,TGTGCCAGCAGCTCAGGACAGGGGGTAACCGGGGAGCTGTTTTTT,CASSSGQGVTGELFF
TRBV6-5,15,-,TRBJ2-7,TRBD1,TGTGCCAGCAGTTACTCGGCAGGGGGCGCGTACGAGCAGTACTTC,CASSYSAGGAYEQYF
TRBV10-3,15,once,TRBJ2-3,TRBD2,TGTGCCATCAGTGAGAGCAGCGGGACCGGGGCCACGCAGTATTTT,CAISESSGTGATQYF
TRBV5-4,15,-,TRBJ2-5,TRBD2,TGTGCCAGCACTCCTAGCGGGGGGCAGGAAGAGACCCAGTACTTC,CASTPSGGQEETQYF
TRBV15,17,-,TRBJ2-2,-,TGTGCCACCAGCAGAGCGCTACAGGGTGGTGTTGCCGGGGAGCTGTTTTTT,CATSRALQGGVAGELFF
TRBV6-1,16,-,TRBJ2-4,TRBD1,TGTGCCAGCAGTGCAGGGGACAGGGGTTTAAGGGACATTCAGTACTTC,CASSAGDRGLRDIQYF
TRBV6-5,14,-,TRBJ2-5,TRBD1,TGTGCCAGCAAGCCGGGACAGGGGTTAGAGACCCAGTACTTC,CASKPGQGLETQYF
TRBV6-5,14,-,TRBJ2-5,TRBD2,TGTGCCAGCGGGAAGCGGGAGATCCGGGAGACCCAGTACTTC,CASGKREIRETQYF